This T cell receptor beta chain is from a study of glioma-infiltrating T cells. Overall study: Presurgical dexamethasone in glioma patients lasted six or fewer days. Blood libraries targeted about 4- to 11-fold coverage of about a million T cells. Study-level results: Very few CDR3 sequences were shared between tissue and blood. Above-expected tissue-blood divergence occurred in all gliomas, most in low-grade ones.

This clonotype has only a few counts. Its specificity is unknown. Using RNA template, CDR3s of TCR alpha and beta were amplified with iRepertoire arm-PCR. One entry per CDR3 protein, called by TCRdb with MiXCR from the multiplex PCR reads. The table lists about 410,000 distinct CDR3 sequences, less than 50% of them singletons, with approximately 12% in the top ten. Sequences were obtained from glioma tissue, nonneoplastic brain tissue, or PBMCs (not recorded which). This TCR was sampled from a human donor with low-grade glioma or glioblastoma, undergoing nonglioma brain surgery, or in good health (not recorded which).

CDR3 bases: TGCAGTGCATCGGACAGGACTTCCTATCAGCCCCAGCATTTT. Translation: CSASDRTSYQPQHF. The chain uses TRBV20-1 and TRBJ1-5; 7 positions agree with TRBD1. CDR1 is DFQATT, CDR2 SNEGSKA, per germline (reference sequence). Germline trimming cut 6 bases from V and 5 bases from J; bases unmatched to any gene: 10. The CDR3 loop spans 14 amino acids.